These 10 T cell receptor beta chains originate from one sample sequenced in a study of shared clonotypes between healthy human individuals. The protocol was immunoSEQ multiplex PCR, while the TCRdb copy is restricted to in-frame clones and leaves out a portion. The sample has more than 1.2 million clones; 98% are singletons. Sequenced sample: naive CD4+ T cells sorted from blood. Subset indicated: CD45RA+ positively selected. These receptors all come from a man between 25 and 39 years old in good health.

This chain uses TRBV6-6 with TRBJ2-7; 7 nucleotides agree with TRBD1. The germline V gene encodes CDR1 MNHNY and CDR2 SVGAGI (reference sequence). V lost 5 bases to trimming and J lost 0 bases; unmatched junction nucleotides: 4. The CDR3 runs to 14 residues. The CDR3 bases are TGTGCCAGCAGTACCGGGACAGCCTCCTACGAGCAGTACTTC. Protein sequence: CASSTGTASYEQYF.

V gene TRBV6-6 combines with J gene TRBJ2-7; no clear D gene. The CDR3 covers 11 residues. The germline gives CDR1 MNHNY, CDR2 SVGAGI (reference sequence). V lost 9 bases and J lost 2, with 8 bases in between. CDR3 nucleotides: TGTGCCAGTAAAGGCGCCTACGAGCAGTACTTC. The encoded protein is CASKGAYEQYF.

V is TRBV9 and J is TRBJ1-1, with a possible D match to TRBD1 (5 bases). Trimming removed 0 bases at V and 6 bases at J, with 12 bases between. The CDR3 covers 14 residues. Germline V CDR1 and CDR2: SGDLS, YYNGEE. CDR3 coding DNA: TGTGCCAGCAGCGTAGCGATCGGGGGGGCTGAAGCTTTCTTT. Amino acid sequence: CASSVAIGGAEAFF.

The V call is TRBV19, the J call TRBJ2-3, with 14 bases fitting TRBD2. Trimming took 5 bases from V and 5 from J; bases not matched to a gene: 6. The CDR3 consists of 16 residues. Germline-derived CDR1 and CDR2 are LNHDA and SQIVND (reference sequence). The CDR3 coding sequence is TGTGCCAGTAGTCTGGGACTAGCGGGAGCGGGAGATACGCAGTATTTT. It specifies CASSLGLAGAGDTQYF. Filled out from reference TRBV19 and TRBJ2-3, the complete variable domain reads DGGITQSPKYLFRKEGQNVTLSCEQNLNHDAMYWYRQDPGQGLRLIYYSQIVNDFQKGDIAEGYSVSREKKESFPLTVTSAQKNPTAFYLCASSLGLAGAGDTQYFGPGTRLTVL.

V gene TRBV5-1 combines with J gene TRBJ2-5; D call uncertain. Germline V gives CDR1 SGHRS, CDR2 YFSETQ. The CDR3 totals 12 residues. The ends were cut back, 5 bases at V and 5 bases at J, with 10 bases in the middle. The CDR3 here is CASRYDVETQYF. DNA for the CDR3: TGCGCCAGCAGATACGACGTGGAGACCCAGTACTTC. The full variable domain, its missing parts supplied by reference TRBV5-1 and TRBJ2-5, is KAGVTQTPRYLIKTRGQQVTLSCSPISGHRSVSWYQQTPGQGLQFLFEYFSETQRNKGNFPGRFSGRQFSNSRSEMNVSTLELGDSALYLCASRYDVETQYFGPGTRLLVL.

The V gene is TRBV4-3, the J gene TRBJ2-7, with 10 bases lining up with TRBD2. This CDR3 comprises 18 residues. V was pared by 1 base and J by 0 bases, with 9 bases of the junction left unmatched. Germline CDR1 LGHNA, CDR2 YSLEER. The CDR3 protein is CASSQAPSGGVISYEQYF. The CDR3 DNA is TGCGCCAGCAGCCAAGCCCCTAGCGGGGGCGTTATCTCCTACGAGCAGTACTTC.

The chain couples TRBV19 to TRBJ2-2; 10 nucleotides line up with TRBD2. There are 17 residues in the CDR3. Germline CDR1 reads LNHDA; CDR2 reads SQIVND (reference sequence). J was trimmed by 1 base and V by 6 bases; bases with no gene match: 8. The CDR3 DNA reads TGTGCCAGTAGAGTGGGGCTAGCGGGGGTGAACACCGGGGAGCTGTTTTTT. Translating it yields CASRVGLAGVNTGELFF. Full variable domain (missing parts from reference TRBV19 and TRBJ2-2): DGGITQSPKYLFRKEGQNVTLSCEQNLNHDAMYWYRQDPGQGLRLIYYSQIVNDFQKGDIAEGYSVSREKKESFPLTVTSAQKNPTAFYLCASRVGLAGVNTGELFFGEGSRLTVL.

The V gene is TRBV30, the J gene TRBJ2-3, with a possible D match to TRBD2 (6 bases). The germline CDR1 and CDR2 sequences are GTSNPN and SVGIG (reference sequence). CDR3 length: 13 amino acids. V was trimmed by 4 bases and J by 2 bases, leaving 10 bases between them. The CDR3 region has the DNA TGTGCCTGGACCGGGACTCACACAGATACGCAGTATTTT. Its translation: CAWTGTHTDTQYF.

The J gene is TRBJ2-3, the V gene TRBV7-2, with D tentatively TRBD1 (5 bases). The CDR3 contains 14 residues. Trimming left V 4 bases short and J 2 bases short, with 10 bases between. Germline CDR1 is SGHTA and CDR2 is FQGNSA. The CDR3 bases are TGTGCCAGCAGCTCTCTGGGGCCCACAGATACGCAGTATTTT. This encodes CASSSLGPTDTQYF.

The J gene is TRBJ1-4, the V gene TRBV10-3; no clear D. The CDR3 contains 14 residues. The germline V and J ends were trimmed by 0 bases and 10 bases, with 12 bases remaining between them. Germline CDR1 and CDR2: ENHRY and SYGVKD. DNA for the CDR3: TGTGCCATCAGTGAGTCTGCCGGGAACGGAAAACTGTTTTTT. Protein product: CAISESAGNGKLFF.